The 25 T cell receptor beta chains in this list originate from one sample, sequenced in a study of control samples from healthy donors and cancer patients. Produced via immunoSEQ multiplex PCR; TCRdb's table is partial and in-frame only. The table shows over 85,000 clones, with over 85% occurring only once. Sequencing was performed on blood. These receptors were taken from a woman between 25 and 40 years old in good health.

This clone was seen just once. The V gene is TRBV7-2, the J gene TRBJ1-5; D not resolved. The CDR3 consists of 13 residues. Trimming removed 5 bases from V and 0 bases from J, with 5 bases in between. Per germline, CDR1 SGHTA and CDR2 FQGNSA. The CDR3 sequence: CASSRYSNQPQHF. DNA of the CDR3: TGTGCCAGCAGCCGTTATAGCAATCAGCCCCAGCATTTT.

The chain recombines TRBV9 with TRBJ1-4; 9 positions match TRBD1. This CDR3 has 14 amino acids. V gave up 4 bases and J gave up 5 bases; unmatched junction bases: 3. Germline V gives CDR1 SGDLS, CDR2 YYNGEE. The CDR3 is CASSIGTGNEKLFF. The DNA for the CDR3 is TGTGCCAGCAGCATCGGGACAGGGAATGAAAAACTGTTTTTT. Looking up the rest from reference TRBV9 and TRBJ1-4 gives the full variable domain: DSGVTQTPKHLITATGQRVTLRCSPRSGDLSVYWYQQSLDQGLQFLIQYYNGEERAKGNILERFSAQQFPDLHSELNLSSLELGDSALYFCASSIGTGNEKLFFGSGTQLSVL.

This clone was observed once. This chain links TRBV2 with TRBJ2-7; D unresolved. Trimming pared 8 bases from V and 4 bases from J, leaving 9 bases between. The CDR3 is 11 amino acids. In germline, CDR1 is SNHLY, CDR2 FYNNEI. CDR3 sequence reads: CASGWAYEQYF. Written as DNA, the CDR3 is TGTGCCAGCGGATGGGCATACGAGCAGTACTTC.

The CDR3 coding sequence is TGCAGTGCTAGTTTCGGAATCTACGAGCAGTACTTC. Protein product: CSASFGIYEQYF. This chain connects TRBV20-1 to TRBJ2-7; no firm D call. Germline CDR1 DFQATT, CDR2 SNEGSKA (reference sequence). CDR3 size: 12 residues. V was pared by 3 bases and J by 3 bases, with 9 bases between.

The chain combines TRBV10-3 with TRBJ1-1, with D tentatively TRBD1 (5 bases). Per the germline V gene, CDR1 is ENHRY and CDR2 is SYGVKD. V lost 0 bases and J lost 4, with 15 bases in between. The length of the CDR3 is 16 residues. The CDR3 bases are TGTGCCATCAGTGAGTCAGGGGTTTGGGGTCTCACTGAAGCTTTCTTT. Protein product: CAISESGVWGLTEAFF.

The V call is TRBV27, the J call TRBJ1-1; no firm D call. Germline assignment: CDR1 MNHEY and CDR2 SMNVEV (reference sequence). The CDR3 is 14 amino acids. V was pared by 4 bases and J by 6 bases, with 15 bases between. The CDR3 loop reads CASSSYRLRAEAFF. The CDR3 DNA reads as TGTGCCAGCAGTTCATATAGATTGAGAGCTGAAGCTTTCTTT.

The J gene is TRBJ2-1, the V gene TRBV7-9; 10 bases agree with TRBD1. The germline V gene has CDR1 SEHNR and CDR2 FQNEAQ (reference sequence). This CDR3 has 17 amino acids. Trimming removed 1 base from V and 5 bases from J; junction bases left unmatched: 8. The CDR3 sequence: CASSLDSWDRGHNEQFF. DNA for the CDR3: TGTGCCAGCAGCTTAGATTCCTGGGACAGGGGACACAATGAGCAGTTCTTC.

This clone was seen only once. The chain joins TRBV7-9 to TRBJ1-2, with 8 bases matching TRBD1. The V segment lost 0 bases and the J segment 7 bases; nucleotides outside the gene matches: 13. The length of the CDR3 is 17 residues. Germline-derived CDR1 and CDR2 are SEHNR and FQNEAQ (reference sequence). In DNA, the CDR3 is TGTGCCAGCAGCTTAGCGGGCAGGGGGCTGGAGTTAAGTGGCTACACCTTC. It is translated as CASSLAGRGLELSGYTF.

This clone was observed once. This chain joins TRBV2 and TRBJ2-1; 9 bases are shared with TRBD2. The V and J ends lost 4 bases and 0 bases, in that order; junction bases with no gene match: 13. CDR3 length equals 19 residues. Germline CDR1 is SNHLY and CDR2 is FYNNEI. This CDR3 is CASSVWRTSVTSSYNEQFF. In nucleotides, the CDR3 is TGTGCCAGCAGTGTTTGGAGGACTAGCGTTACCAGCTCCTACAATGAGCAGTTCTTC.

The rearrangement uses TRBV27 and TRBJ2-7; possibly TRBD2 for D (5 bases). The CDR3 is 13 amino acids. The V end was cut by 8 bases, the J end by 1 base, with 12 bases between. Germline lookup yields CDR1 MNHEY and CDR2 SMNVEV (reference sequence). The CDR3 region is CASSHGVSYEQYF. The DNA for the CDR3 is TGTGCCAGCTCCCACGGGGTGTCCTACGAGCAGTACTTC.

This sequence joins TRBV12-3 or TRBV12-4 and TRBJ2-7; D unclear. Trimming removed 4 bases from V and 2 bases from J, with 6 bases in between. This CDR3 has 12 amino acids. In DNA, the CDR3 is TGTGCCAGCAGTTATTATACCTACGAGCAGTACTTC. Its protein is CASSYYTYEQYF.

In DNA, the CDR3 is TGTGCCAGCAGTTTATCGAACAGACACTTGGCAACTAATGAAAAACTGTTTTTT. Translated: CASSLSNRHLATNEKLFF. This chain uses TRBV27 with TRBJ1-4; D call uncertain. This CDR3 region has 18 residues. Germline assignment: CDR1 MNHEY and CDR2 SMNVEV (reference sequence). Trimming took off 0 bases at V and 0 bases at J, with 14 bases between the two ends.

The chain couples TRBV7-9 to TRBJ1-1; TRBD1 matches at 8 bases. The CDR3 has 18 amino acids. Germline V lookup: CDR1 SEHNR, CDR2 FQNEAQ (reference sequence). V trimming: 5 bases; J trimming: 0 bases; junction bases outside the gene matches: 14. In DNA form, the CDR3 reads TGTGCCAGCAGCCTAAGGACAGGGTCGGTGAAAATGAACACTGAAGCTTTCTTT. Translated: CASSLRTGSVKMNTEAFF.

The chain links TRBV2 to TRBJ2-5, with D tentatively TRBD2 (6 bases). V gave up 7 bases and J gave up 7 bases, with 22 bases separating them. This CDR3 spans 15 amino acids. Germline V CDR1 and CDR2: SNHLY, FYNNEI. CDR3 bases: TGTGCCAGCACGGCGGACACACTAGCCGTGGGGACCCAGTACTTC. Protein: CASTADTLAVGTQYF.

V and J are TRBV7-3 and TRBJ1-1; TRBD1 is a possible D gene (6 bases). V lost 1 base, J lost 2 bases, and 11 bases lay in between. The CDR3 consists of 15 residues. CDR1 and CDR2 (germline): SGHTA, FQGTGA. The CDR3 sequence is CASSLIGGSNTEAFF. DNA of the CDR3: TGTGCCAGCAGCTTAATCGGGGGCAGTAACACTGAAGCTTTCTTT.

The rearrangement uses TRBV2 and TRBJ2-1; a possible D gene is TRBD1 (5 bases). There are 12 residues in the CDR3. V was pared by 5 bases and J by 8 bases, with 10 bases between. Germline lookup yields CDR1 SNHLY and CDR2 FYNNEI. CDR3 coding DNA: TGTGCCAGCAGTTCAGGGTTGGATGAGCAGTTCTTC. Translation gives CASSSGLDEQFF.

The gene calls are TRBV3-1 (or the pseudogene TRBV3-2) and TRBJ2-5; 10 nucleotides align to TRBD2. After removal of 0 bases from V and 5 bases from J, the junction contained 9 bases not matched to a gene. The length of the CDR3 is 17 residues. Germline assignment: CDR1 LGHDT and CDR2 YNNKEL (reference sequence). This CDR3 is CASSQEMTLAGVETQYF. In DNA form, the CDR3 reads TGTGCCAGCAGCCAAGAAATGACTCTAGCGGGAGTTGAGACCCAGTACTTC.

The chain couples TRBV28 to TRBJ2-7; 7 nucleotides line up with TRBD2. Per germline, CDR1 MDHEN and CDR2 SYDVKM. This CDR3 is built from 15 residues. V was pared by 7 bases and J by 3 bases, with 12 bases of the junction left unmatched. The CDR3 DNA follows: TGTGCCAGCACCATCACGGGCGGGAGTCGCTACGAGCAGTACTTC. It is translated as CASTITGGSRYEQYF.

DNA of the CDR3: TGTGCCAGCAGTTTGGGACTAGCGGGAGTGTACAATGAGCAGTTCTTC. Translated: CASSLGLAGVYNEQFF. The V call is TRBV28, the J call TRBJ2-1; TRBD2 aligns across 14 bases. V lost 3 bases to trimming and J lost 4 bases; unmatched junction nucleotides: 2. Germline loops: CDR1 MDHEN, CDR2 SYDVKM. CDR3 length: 16 residues.

The chain carries TRBV7-2 and TRBJ1-2; D gene unclear. The CDR3 totals 11 residues. Trimming removed 4 bases from V and 6 bases from J, with 6 bases in between. The germline V gene encodes CDR1 SGHTA and CDR2 FQGNSA. The CDR3 reads CASSSTDGYTF. The CDR3 nucleotides read TGTGCCAGCAGCTCCACTGATGGCTACACCTTC.

This clone was counted only a few times. The chain joins TRBV5-6 to TRBJ2-3; D is possibly TRBD1 (6 bases). Germline CDR1 SGHDT, CDR2 YYEEEE. The V end was cut by 5 bases, the J end by 2 bases, with 15 bases between. CDR3 size: 15 residues. CDR3 DNA: TGTGCCAGCAGTCAGGGGTGGGCTAACACAGATACGCAGTATTTT. It codes for CASSQGWANTDTQYF.

This clone was seen once. As DNA, the CDR3 is TGTGCCAGCAGCCTGACAGGGACCGACACTGAAGCTTTCTTT. Its protein is CASSLTGTDTEAFF. The chain joins TRBV7-9 to TRBJ1-1; TRBD1 matches at 7 bases. CDR3 length: 14 amino acids. The ends lost 5 bases at V and 3 bases at J; junction bases unmatched: 6. Germline lookup yields CDR1 SEHNR and CDR2 FQNEAQ (reference sequence).

In its sample, this clone was seen once. The rearrangement joins TRBV12-3 or TRBV12-4 to TRBJ1-5, with 8 bases lining up with TRBD1. The J segment lost 5 bases and the V segment lost 7 bases, leaving 4 bases of the junction unmatched. This CDR3 is 13 amino acids long. The chain's CDR3 is CASKSGGYQPQHF. The CDR3, as DNA: TGTGCCAGCAAGTCAGGGGGCTATCAGCCCCAGCATTTT.

This clone was found once. The junction departs from the called germline gene at one end, perhaps through a read error. The chain employs TRBV7-7 and TRBJ2-5, with TRBD2 matching 12 bases. Germline V gene lookup returns CDR1 SSHAT and CDR2 FNYEAQ (reference sequence). This CDR3 is built from 17 residues. CDR3 bases: TGTGCTAGCAGTTCCGGCGCGCTAGCGGGAGGGGGAGAGACCCAGTACTTC. Protein sequence: CASSSGALAGGGETQYF.

The chain uses TRBV12-3 or TRBV12-4 and TRBJ2-5; 8 positions match TRBD2. J lost 5 bases, V lost 4 bases, and 3 bases had no gene match. The CDR3 runs to 13 residues. This chain's CDR3 is CASSSPGGETQYF. CDR3 bases: TGTGCCAGCAGTTCCCCGGGGGGGGAGACCCAGTACTTC.